This T cell receptor (beta chain) was identified in a study of blood T cell repertoires in COVID-19. Clones were read by immunoSEQ multiplex PCR, and TCRdb kept only the in-frame ones, dropping some. The sample records 250,000 to 300,000 clones, approximately 90% being singletons. This CDR3 has 13 amino acids. The V and J ends lost 0 bases and 9 bases respectively, with 6 bases between them. The chain couples TRBV12-3 or TRBV12-4 to TRBJ1-6; D remains unclear. Sequenced input: peripheral blood. The sequence derives from a woman aged 40 to 50 with acute or convalescent COVID-19. CDR3: CASSLARSSPLHF. Written as DNA, the CDR3 is TGTGCCAGCAGTTTAGCTAGGAGTTCACCCCTCCACTTT.